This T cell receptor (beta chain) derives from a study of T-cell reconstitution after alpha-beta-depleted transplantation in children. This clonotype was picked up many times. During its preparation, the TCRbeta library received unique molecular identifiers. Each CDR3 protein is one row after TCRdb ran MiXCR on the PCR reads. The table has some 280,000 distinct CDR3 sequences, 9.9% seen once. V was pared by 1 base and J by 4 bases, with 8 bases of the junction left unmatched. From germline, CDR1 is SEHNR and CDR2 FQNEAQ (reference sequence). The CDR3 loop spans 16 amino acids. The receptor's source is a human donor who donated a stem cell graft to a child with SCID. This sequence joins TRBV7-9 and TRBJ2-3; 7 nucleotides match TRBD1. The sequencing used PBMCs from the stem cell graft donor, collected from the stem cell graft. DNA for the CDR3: TGTGCCAGCAGCTTAGGGACAGGTCCTCGCGCAGATACGCAGTATTTT. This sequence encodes CASSLGTGPRADTQYF.